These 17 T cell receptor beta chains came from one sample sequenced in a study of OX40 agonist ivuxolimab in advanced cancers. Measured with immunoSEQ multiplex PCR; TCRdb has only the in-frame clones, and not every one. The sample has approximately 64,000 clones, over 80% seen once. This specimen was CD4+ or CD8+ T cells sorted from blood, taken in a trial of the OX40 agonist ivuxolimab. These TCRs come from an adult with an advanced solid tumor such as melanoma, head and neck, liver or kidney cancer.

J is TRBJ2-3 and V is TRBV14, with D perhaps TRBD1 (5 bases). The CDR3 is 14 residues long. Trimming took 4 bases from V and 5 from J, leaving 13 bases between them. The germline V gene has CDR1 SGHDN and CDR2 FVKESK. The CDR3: CASSLSWGLDTQYF. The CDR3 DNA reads TGTGCCAGCAGCCTATCCTGGGGCTTAGATACGCAGTATTTT.

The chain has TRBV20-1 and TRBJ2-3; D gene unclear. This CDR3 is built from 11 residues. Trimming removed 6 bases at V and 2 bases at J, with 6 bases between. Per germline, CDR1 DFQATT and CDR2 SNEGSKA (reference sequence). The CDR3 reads CSARNTDTQYF. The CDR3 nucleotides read TGCAGTGCGCGCAACACAGATACGCAGTATTTT.

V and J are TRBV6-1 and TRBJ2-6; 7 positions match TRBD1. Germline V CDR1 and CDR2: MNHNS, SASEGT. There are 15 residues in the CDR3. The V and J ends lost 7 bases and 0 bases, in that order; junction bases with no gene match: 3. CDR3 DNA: TGTGCCAGCACCGGACAGGTCTCTGGGGCCAACGTCCTGACTTTC. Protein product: CASTGQVSGANVLTF.

CDR3 DNA sequence: TGCGCCAGCAGCTTGGTTCTAGCGGGACAAGGCGAGCAGTACTTC. Its translation: CASSLVLAGQGEQYF. The rearrangement links TRBV5-1 to TRBJ2-7; 9 positions match TRBD2. J was trimmed by 6 bases and V by 0 bases; bases with no gene match: 7. The CDR3 length is 15 residues. Germline V CDR1 and CDR2: SGHRS, YFSETQ.

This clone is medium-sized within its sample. The CDR3: CASSLGLGLGGYTF. In DNA form, the CDR3 reads TGTGCCAGCAGCCTCGGCTTGGGTTTAGGCGGCTACACCTTC. The rearrangement joins TRBV14 to TRBJ1-2; D not resolved. This CDR3 contains 14 residues. Trimming left V 4 bases short and J 8 bases short, with 17 bases between. CDR1 SGHDN and CDR2 FVKESK come from the germline V gene.

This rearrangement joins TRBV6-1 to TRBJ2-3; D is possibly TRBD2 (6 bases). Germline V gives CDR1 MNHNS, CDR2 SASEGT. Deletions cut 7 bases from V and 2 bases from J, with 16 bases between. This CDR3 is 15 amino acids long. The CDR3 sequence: CASNPGRRDTDTQYF. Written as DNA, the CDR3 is TGTGCCAGCAACCCGGGACGGCGGGACACAGATACGCAGTATTTT.

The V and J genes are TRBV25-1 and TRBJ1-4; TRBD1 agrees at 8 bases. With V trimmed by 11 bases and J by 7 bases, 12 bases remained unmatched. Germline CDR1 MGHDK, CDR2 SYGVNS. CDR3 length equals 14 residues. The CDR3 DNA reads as TGTGCCGAGCGGGGCAGGGGGCTTGGTGAAAAACTGTTTTTT. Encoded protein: CAERGRGLGEKLFF.

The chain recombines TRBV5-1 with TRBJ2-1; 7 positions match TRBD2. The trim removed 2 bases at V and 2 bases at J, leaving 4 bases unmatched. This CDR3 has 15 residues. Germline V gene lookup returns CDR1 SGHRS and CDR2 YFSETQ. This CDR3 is CASSFEAGPYNEQFF. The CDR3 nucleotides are TGCGCCAGCAGCTTTGAAGCGGGACCCTACAATGAGCAGTTCTTC. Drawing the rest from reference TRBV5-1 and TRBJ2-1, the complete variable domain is KAGVTQTPRYLIKTRGQQVTLSCSPISGHRSVSWYQQTPGQGLQFLFEYFSETQRNKGNFPGRFSGRQFSNSRSEMNVSTLELGDSALYLCASSFEAGPYNEQFFGPGTRLTVL.

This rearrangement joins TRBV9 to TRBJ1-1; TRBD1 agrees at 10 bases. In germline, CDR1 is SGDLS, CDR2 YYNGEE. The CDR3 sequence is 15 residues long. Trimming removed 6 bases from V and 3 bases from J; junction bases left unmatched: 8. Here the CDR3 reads CASTRTDRGDTEAFF. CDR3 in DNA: TGTGCCAGCACGAGGACGGACAGGGGGGACACTGAAGCTTTCTTT.

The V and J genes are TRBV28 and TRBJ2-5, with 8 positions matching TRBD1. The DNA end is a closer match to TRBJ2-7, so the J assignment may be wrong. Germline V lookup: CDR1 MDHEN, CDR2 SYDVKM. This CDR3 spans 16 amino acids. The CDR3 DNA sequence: TGTGCCAGCAGTACGCCCTCCGGGGACAGGCAATACGAGCAGTACTTC. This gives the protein CASSTPSGDRQYEQYF.

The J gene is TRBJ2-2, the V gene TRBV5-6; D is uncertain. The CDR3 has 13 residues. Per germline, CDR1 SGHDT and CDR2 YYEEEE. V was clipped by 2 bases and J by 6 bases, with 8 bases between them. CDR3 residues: CASSLATSGELFF. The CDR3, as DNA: TGTGCCAGCAGCTTAGCGACTTCCGGGGAGCTGTTTTTT.

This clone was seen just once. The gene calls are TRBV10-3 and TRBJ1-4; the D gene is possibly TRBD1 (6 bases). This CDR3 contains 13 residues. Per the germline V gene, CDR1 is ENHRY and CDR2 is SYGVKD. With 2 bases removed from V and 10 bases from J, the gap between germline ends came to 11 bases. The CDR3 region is CAISEIGGGKLFF. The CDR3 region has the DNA TGTGCCATCAGTGAGATAGGGGGAGGAAAACTGTTTTTT.

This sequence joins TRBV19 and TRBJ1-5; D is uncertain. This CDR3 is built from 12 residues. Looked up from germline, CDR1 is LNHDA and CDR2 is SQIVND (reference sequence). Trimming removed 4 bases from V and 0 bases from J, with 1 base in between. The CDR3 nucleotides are TGTGCCAGTAGTACTAGCAATCAGCCCCAGCATTTT. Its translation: CASSTSNQPQHF. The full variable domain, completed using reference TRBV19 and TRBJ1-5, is DGGITQSPKYLFRKEGQNVTLSCEQNLNHDAMYWYRQDPGQGLRLIYYSQIVNDFQKGDIAEGYSVSREKKESFPLTVTSAQKNPTAFYLCASSTSNQPQHFGDGTRLSIL.

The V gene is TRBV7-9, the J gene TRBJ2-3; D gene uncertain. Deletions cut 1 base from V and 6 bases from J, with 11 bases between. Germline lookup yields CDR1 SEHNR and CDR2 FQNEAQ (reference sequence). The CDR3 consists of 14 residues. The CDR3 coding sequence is TGTGCCAGCAGCTTAGAAGGGTTTCAGGATACGCAGTATTTT. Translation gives CASSLEGFQDTQYF.

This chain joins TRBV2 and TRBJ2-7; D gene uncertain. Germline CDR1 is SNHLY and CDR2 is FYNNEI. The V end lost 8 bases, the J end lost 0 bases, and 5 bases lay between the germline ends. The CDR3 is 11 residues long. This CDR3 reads CASSYSYEQYF. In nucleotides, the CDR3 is TGTGCCAGCTCCTACTCCTACGAGCAGTACTTC. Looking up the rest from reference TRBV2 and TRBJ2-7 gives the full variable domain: EPEVTQTPSHQVTQMGQEVILRCVPISNHLYFYWYRQILGQKVEFLVSFYNNEISEKSEIFDDQFSVERPDGSNFTLKIRSTKLEDSAMYFCASSYSYEQYFGPGTRLTVT.

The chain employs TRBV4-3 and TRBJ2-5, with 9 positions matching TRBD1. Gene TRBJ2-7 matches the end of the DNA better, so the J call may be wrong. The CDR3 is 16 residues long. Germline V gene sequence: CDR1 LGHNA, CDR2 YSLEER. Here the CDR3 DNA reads TGCGCCAGCAGCCAACAATACGGACAGGGGAACTACGAGCAGTACTTC. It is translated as CASSQQYGQGNYEQYF.

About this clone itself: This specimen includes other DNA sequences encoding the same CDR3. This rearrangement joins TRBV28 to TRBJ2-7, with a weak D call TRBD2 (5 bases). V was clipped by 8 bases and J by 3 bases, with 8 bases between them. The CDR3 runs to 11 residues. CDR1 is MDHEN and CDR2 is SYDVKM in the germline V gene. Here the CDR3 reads CASRGDYEQYF. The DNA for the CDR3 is TGTGCCAGCCGGGGAGACTACGAGCAGTACTTC.